This T cell receptor beta chain was captured by sequencing in a study of post-analysis software for immune sequencing data. The overall study: Relapsing-remitting, secondary progressive and progressive-relapsing multiple sclerosis courses were included. Study conclusions and caveats: The normalized Chao1 diversity of multiple sclerosis patients was significantly lower than that of controls. Among several TRBV segments more frequent in patients than controls were TRBV5-6, TRBV5-1 and TRBV20-1.

Prepared libraries of TCR beta cDNA carried unique molecular identifiers. TCRdb re-derived calls from the PCR reads in MiXCR, one entry per CDR3 protein. The table has roughly 540,000 distinct CDR3 sequences, around a third seen once; the top ten hold around 6%. The CDR3 has 14 residues. Trimming shortened V by 3 bases and J by 4 bases, and 9 bases separated the two germline ends. Of note for this clonotype: As yet, its antigen is unknown.

The J gene is TRBJ2-2, the V gene TRBV12-3 or TRBV12-4; D may be TRBD2 (5 bases). The origin of this receptor is a girl aged 2 to 17 with multiple sclerosis. The sequenced material came from blood. CDR3 nucleotides: TGTGCCAGCAGTTTGGTCCGGGGCACCGGGGAGCTGTTTTTT. Protein product: CASSLVRGTGELFF.